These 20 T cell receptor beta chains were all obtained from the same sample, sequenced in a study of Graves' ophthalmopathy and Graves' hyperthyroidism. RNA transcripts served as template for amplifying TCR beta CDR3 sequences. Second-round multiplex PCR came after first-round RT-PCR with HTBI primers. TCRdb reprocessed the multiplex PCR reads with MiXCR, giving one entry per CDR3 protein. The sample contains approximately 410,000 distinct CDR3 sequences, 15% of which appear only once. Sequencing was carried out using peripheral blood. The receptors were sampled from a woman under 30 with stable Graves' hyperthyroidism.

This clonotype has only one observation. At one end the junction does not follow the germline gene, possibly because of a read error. As DNA, the CDR3 is TGTGCCAGTGGGGAGGTCTCTGGAAACACCGTATATTTT. It codes for CASGEVSGNTVYF. The V call is TRBV19, the J call TRBJ1-3; D remains unclear. Germline CDR1 and CDR2: LNHDA and SQIVND (reference sequence). The CDR3 runs to 13 residues.

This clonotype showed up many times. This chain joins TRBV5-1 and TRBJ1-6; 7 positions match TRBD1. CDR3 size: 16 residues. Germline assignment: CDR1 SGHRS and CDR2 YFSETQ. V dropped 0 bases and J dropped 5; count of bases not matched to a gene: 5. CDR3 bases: TGCGCCAGCAGCTTGGCGCCGGGACAGCATAATTCACCCCTCCACTTT. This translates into CASSLAPGQHNSPLHF.

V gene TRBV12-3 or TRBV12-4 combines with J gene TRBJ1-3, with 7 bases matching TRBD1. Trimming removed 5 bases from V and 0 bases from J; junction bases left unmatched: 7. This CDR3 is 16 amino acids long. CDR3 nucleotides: TGTGCCAGCAGTGCCGGGACAGCGAACTCTGGAAACACCATATATTTT. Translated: CASSAGTANSGNTIYF.

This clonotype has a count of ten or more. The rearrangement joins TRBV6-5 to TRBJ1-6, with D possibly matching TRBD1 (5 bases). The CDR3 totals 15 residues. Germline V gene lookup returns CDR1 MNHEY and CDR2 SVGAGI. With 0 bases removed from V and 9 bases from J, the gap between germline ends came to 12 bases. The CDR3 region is CASSYSGDFGSPLHF. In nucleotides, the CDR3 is TGTGCCAGCAGTTACTCGGGGGATTTTGGTTCACCCCTCCACTTT.

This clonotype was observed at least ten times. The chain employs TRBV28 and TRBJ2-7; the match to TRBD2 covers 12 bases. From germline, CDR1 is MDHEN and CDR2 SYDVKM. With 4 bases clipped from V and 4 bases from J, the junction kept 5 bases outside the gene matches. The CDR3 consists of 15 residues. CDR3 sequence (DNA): TGTGCCAGCAGTTCCCCTAGCGGGGGGGGTTACGAGCAGTACTTC. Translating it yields CASSSPSGGGYEQYF.

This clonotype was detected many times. The CDR3 DNA reads as TGTGCCAGTAGTATGAAGGAGGGGCCGAAAGGCTACACCTTC. Amino acid sequence: CASSMKEGPKGYTF. This chain connects TRBV19 to TRBJ1-2; tentative D call: TRBD1 (5 bases). The CDR3 loop spans 14 amino acids. With 3 bases removed from V and 8 bases from J, the gap between germline ends came to 16 bases. The germline V gene encodes CDR1 LNHDA and CDR2 SQIVND (reference sequence).

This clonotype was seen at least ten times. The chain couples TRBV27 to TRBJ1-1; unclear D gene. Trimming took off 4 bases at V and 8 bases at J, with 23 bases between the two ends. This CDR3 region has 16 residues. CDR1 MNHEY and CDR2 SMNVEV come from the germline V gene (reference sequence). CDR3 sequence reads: CASSSISKGGIKEAFF. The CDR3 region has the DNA TGTGCCAGCAGTTCCATATCCAAGGGCGGAATTAAGGAAGCTTTCTTT.

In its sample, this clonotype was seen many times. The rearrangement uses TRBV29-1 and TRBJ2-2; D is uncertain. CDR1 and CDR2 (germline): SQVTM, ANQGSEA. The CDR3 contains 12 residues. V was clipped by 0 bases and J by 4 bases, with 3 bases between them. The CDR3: CSVEDPTGELFF. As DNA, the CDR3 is TGCAGCGTTGAAGATCCCACCGGGGAGCTGTTTTTT.

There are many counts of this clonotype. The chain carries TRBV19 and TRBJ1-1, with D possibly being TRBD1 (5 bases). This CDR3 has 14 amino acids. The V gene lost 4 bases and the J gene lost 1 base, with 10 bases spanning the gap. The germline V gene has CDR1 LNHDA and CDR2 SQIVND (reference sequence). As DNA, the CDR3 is TGTGCCAGTAGTAGTTACAGGAAGAACACTGAAGCTTTCTTT. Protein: CASSSYRKNTEAFF. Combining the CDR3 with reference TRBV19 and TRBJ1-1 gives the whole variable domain DGGITQSPKYLFRKEGQNVTLSCEQNLNHDAMYWYRQDPGQGLRLIYYSQIVNDFQKGDIAEGYSVSREKKESFPLTVTSAQKNPTAFYLCASSSYRKNTEAFFGQGTRLTVV.

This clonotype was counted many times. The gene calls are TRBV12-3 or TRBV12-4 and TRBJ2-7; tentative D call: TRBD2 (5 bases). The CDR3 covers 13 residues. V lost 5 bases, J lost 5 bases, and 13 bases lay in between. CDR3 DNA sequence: TGTGCCAGCAGTCCCCCCGGACTTAACGAGCAGTACTTC. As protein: CASSPPGLNEQYF.

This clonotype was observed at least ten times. The DNA of the CDR3 is TGTGCCAGCAGTTACGTAGGGGCAGGCGGCTACACCTTC. Protein sequence: CASSYVGAGGYTF. The gene calls are TRBV6-5 and TRBJ1-2; TRBD1 might be the D (5 bases). CDR3 size: 13 residues. The V gene's germline CDR1 is MNHEY and CDR2 SVGAGI. The V gene lost 2 bases and the J gene lost 8 bases, with 12 bases spanning the gap.

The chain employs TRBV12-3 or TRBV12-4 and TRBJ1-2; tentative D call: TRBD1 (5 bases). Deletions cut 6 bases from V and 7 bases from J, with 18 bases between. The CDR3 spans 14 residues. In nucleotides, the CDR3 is TGTGCCAGCAGCGTGTGGGGCAGGGAACTTGGCTACACCTTC. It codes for CASSVWGRELGYTF.

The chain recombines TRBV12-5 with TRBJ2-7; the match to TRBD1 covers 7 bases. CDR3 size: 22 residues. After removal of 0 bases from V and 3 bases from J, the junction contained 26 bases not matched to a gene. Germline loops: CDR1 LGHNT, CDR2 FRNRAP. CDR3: CASGLVKKVPYTRDQGVYEQYF. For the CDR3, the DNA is TGTGCTAGTGGTTTGGTAAAAAAGGTCCCCTATACCCGGGACCAGGGGGTCTACGAGCAGTACTTC.

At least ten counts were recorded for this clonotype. CDR3 nucleotide sequence: TGTGCCACCAGTGATTTGTATAACAGGTCAGTTTCACCCCTCCACTTT. Translation gives CATSDLYNRSVSPLHF. The V call is TRBV24-1, the J call TRBJ1-6; tentative D call: TRBD1 (5 bases). Trimming removed 0 bases at V and 9 bases at J, with 14 bases between. The CDR3 is made up of 16 amino acids. Germline-derived CDR1 and CDR2 are KGHDR and SFDVKD.

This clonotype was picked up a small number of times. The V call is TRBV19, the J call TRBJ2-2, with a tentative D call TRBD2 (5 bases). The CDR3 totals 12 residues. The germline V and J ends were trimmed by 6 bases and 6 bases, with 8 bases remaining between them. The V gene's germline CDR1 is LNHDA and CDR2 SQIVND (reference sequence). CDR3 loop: CASSEGAGELFF. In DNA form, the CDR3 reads TGTGCCAGTAGCGAGGGAGCCGGGGAGCTGTTTTTT. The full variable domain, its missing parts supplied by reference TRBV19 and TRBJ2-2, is DGGITQSPKYLFRKEGQNVTLSCEQNLNHDAMYWYRQDPGQGLRLIYYSQIVNDFQKGDIAEGYSVSREKKESFPLTVTSAQKNPTAFYLCASSEGAGELFFGEGSRLTVL.

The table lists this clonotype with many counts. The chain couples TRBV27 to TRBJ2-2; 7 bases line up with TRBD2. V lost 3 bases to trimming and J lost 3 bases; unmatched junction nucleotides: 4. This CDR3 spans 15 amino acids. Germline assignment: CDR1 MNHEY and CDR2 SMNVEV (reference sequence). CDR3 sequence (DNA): TGTGCCAGCAGTTTCTTTGCGGGGGACACCGGGGAGCTGTTTTTT. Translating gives CASSFFAGDTGELFF.

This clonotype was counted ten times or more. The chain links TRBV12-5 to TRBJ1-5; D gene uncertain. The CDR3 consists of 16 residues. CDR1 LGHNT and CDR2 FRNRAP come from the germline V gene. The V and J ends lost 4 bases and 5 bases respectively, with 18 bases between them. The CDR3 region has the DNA TGTGCTAGTGGTTCCCCCTGGAAGGGCCTTTATCAGCCCCAGCATTTT. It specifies CASGSPWKGLYQPQHF.

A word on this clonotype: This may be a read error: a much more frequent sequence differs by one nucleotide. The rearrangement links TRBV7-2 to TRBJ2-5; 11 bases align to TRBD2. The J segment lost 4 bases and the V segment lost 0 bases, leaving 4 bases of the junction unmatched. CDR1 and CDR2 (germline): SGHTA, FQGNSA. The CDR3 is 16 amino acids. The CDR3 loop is CASSLAVAGGRETQYF. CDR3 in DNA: TGTGCCAGCAGCTTAGCGGTAGCGGGGGGGCGAGAGACCCAGTACTTC. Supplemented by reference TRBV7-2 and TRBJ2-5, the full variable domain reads GAGVSQSPSNKVTEKGKDVELRCDPISGHTALYWYRQSLGQGLEFLIYFQGNSAPDKSGLPSDRFSAERTGGSVSTLTIQRTQQEDSAVYLCASSLAVAGGRETQYFGPGTRLLVL.

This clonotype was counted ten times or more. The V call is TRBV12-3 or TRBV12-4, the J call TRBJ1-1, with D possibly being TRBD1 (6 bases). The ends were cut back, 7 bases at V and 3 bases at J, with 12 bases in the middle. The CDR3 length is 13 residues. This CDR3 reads CASTIGQYTEAFF. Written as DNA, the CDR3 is TGTGCCAGCACCATAGGACAGTACACTGAAGCTTTCTTT.

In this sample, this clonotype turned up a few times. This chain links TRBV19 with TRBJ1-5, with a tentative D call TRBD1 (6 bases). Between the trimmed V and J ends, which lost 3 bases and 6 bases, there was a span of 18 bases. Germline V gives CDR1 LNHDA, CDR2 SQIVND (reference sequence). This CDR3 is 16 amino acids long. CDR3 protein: CASSIPFQGLGQPQHF. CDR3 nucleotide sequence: TGTGCCAGTAGTATCCCGTTTCAGGGGCTAGGTCAGCCCCAGCATTTT.